A single T cell receptor (beta chain) is shown here with its context. This sample is part of a study of blood T cell repertoires in COVID-19. The wider study: T cells, B-cell-depleted T cells, or PBMCs supplied cDNA or gDNA.

Per the study methods: Researchers report that nucleated cell counts were estimated from reference gene primer amplification. The data were produced by immunoSEQ multiplex PCR, yet TCRdb's version contains in-frame clones alone and is incomplete. V, J and clone size are taken as reported in that table, and D and trimming were inferred from the DNA itself. The sample has fewer than 65,000 clones, approximately 85% seen once. The V segment lost 3 bases and the J segment 3 bases; nucleotides outside the gene matches: 2. This CDR3 spans 14 amino acids. CDR1 and CDR2 (germline): SGHDT, YYEEEE. The chain links TRBV5-6 to TRBJ1-1; TRBD1 agrees at 10 bases. The sequencing input was peripheral blood. The origin of this receptor is a human donor in a cohort sampled during active COVID-19. The CDR3 is CASSSGTGDTEAFF. In nucleotides, the CDR3 is TGTGCCAGCAGCTCCGGGACAGGGGACACTGAAGCTTTCTTT.